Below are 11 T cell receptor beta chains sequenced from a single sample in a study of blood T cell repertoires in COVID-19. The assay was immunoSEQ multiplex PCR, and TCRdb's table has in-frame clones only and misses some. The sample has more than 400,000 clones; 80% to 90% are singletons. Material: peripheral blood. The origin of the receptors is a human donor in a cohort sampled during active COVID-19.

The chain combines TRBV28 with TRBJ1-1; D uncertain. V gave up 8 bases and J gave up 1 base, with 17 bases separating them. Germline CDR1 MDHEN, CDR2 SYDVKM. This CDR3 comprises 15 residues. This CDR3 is CASWGGSGRNTEAFF. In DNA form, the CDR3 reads TGTGCCAGCTGGGGAGGATCGGGTAGGAACACTGAAGCTTTCTTT. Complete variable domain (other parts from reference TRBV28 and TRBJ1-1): DVKVTQSSRYLVKRTGEKVFLECVQDMDHENMFWYRQDPGLGLRLIYFSYDVKMKEKGDIPEGYSVSREKKERFSLILESASTNQTSMYLCASWGGSGRNTEAFFGQGTRLTVV.

CDR3 region: CSVEDRGLGGELFF. The CDR3 DNA is TGCAGCGTTGAAGACCGGGGGTTAGGCGGGGAGCTGTTTTTT. The rearrangement links TRBV29-1 to TRBJ2-2, with a tentative D call TRBD2 (6 bases). From germline, CDR1 is SQVTM and CDR2 ANQGSEA. This CDR3 contains 14 residues. The germline V and J ends were trimmed by 0 bases and 7 bases, with 12 bases remaining between them.

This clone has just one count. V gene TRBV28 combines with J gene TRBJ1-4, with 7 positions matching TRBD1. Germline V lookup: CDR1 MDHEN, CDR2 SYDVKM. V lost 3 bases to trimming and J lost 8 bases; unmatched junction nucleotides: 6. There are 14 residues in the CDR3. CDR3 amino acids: CASSFLTGREKLFF. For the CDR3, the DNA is TGTGCCAGCAGTTTCCTGACAGGGCGAGAAAAACTGTTTTTT.

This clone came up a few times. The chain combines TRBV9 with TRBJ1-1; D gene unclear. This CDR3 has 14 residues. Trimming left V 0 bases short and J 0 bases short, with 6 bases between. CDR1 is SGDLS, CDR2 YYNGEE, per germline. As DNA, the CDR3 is TGTGCCAGCAGCGTAGAACAGATGAACACTGAAGCTTTCTTT. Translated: CASSVEQMNTEAFF.

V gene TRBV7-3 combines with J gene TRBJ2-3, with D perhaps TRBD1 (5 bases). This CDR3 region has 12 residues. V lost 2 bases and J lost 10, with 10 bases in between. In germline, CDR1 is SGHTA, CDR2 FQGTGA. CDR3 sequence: CASSLDQGAQYF. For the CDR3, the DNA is TGTGCCAGCAGCTTAGATCAGGGTGCGCAGTATTTT.

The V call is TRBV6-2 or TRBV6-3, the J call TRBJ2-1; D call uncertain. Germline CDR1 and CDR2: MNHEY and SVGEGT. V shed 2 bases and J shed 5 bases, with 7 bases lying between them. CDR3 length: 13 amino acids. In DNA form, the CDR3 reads TGTGCCAGCAGTTACCTGCGCCACAATGAGCAGTTCTTC. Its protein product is CASSYLRHNEQFF.

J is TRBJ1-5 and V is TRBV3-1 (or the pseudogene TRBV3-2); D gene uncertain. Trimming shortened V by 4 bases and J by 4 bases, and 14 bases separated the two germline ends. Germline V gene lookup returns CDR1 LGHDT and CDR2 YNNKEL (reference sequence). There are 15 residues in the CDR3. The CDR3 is CASSLWREGNQPQHF. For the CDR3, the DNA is TGTGCCAGCAGCCTCTGGAGGGAGGGTAATCAGCCCCAGCATTTT.

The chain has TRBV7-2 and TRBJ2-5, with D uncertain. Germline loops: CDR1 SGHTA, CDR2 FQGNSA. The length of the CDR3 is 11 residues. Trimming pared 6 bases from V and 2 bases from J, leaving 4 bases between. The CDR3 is CASSPQETQYF. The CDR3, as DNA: TGTGCCAGCAGTCCACAAGAGACCCAGTACTTC.

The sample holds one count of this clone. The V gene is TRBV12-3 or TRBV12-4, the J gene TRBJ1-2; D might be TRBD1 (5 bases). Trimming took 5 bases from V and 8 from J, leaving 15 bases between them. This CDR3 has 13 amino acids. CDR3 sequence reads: CASSRQPMGGYTF. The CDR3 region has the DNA TGTGCCAGCAGTAGACAGCCCATGGGGGGCTACACCTTC.

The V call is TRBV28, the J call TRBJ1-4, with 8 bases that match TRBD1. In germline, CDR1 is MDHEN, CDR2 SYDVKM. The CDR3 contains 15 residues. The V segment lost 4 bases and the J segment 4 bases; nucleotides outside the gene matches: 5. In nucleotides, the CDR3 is TGTGCCAGCAGTTGGGGGACAGGAAATAATGAAAAACTGTTTTTT. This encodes CASSWGTGNNEKLFF.

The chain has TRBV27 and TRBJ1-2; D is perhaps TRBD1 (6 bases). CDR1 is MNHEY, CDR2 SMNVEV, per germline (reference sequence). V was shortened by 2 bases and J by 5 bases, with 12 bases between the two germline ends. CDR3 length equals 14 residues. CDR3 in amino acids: CASSLRGQRYGYTF. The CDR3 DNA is TGTGCCAGCAGTTTACGAGGACAGCGTTATGGCTACACCTTC.